These 13 T cell receptor beta chains share one sample of origin, sequenced in a study of blood T cell repertoires in COVID-19. Using immunoSEQ multiplex PCR, the repertoire was profiled, and TCRdb retains in-frame clones only, with some absent. The table lists roughly 260,000 clones, more than 80% of them singletons, with roughly 3.3% in the top ten. The sequenced sample was peripheral blood. All receptors come from a woman aged 40 to 55 with acute or convalescent COVID-19.

The table lists this clone with a count of one. The V call is TRBV5-1, the J call TRBJ1-2; D is undetermined. Trimming left V 2 bases short and J 5 bases short, with 10 bases between. Germline CDR1 reads SGHRS; CDR2 reads YFSETQ. CDR3 length: 13 residues. In nucleotides, the CDR3 is TGCGCCAGCAGCTTACCCGGGGAATATGGCTACACCTTC. Translation: CASSLPGEYGYTF.

J is TRBJ2-1 and V is TRBV7-8, with 7 bases matching TRBD1. This CDR3 spans 16 amino acids. J gave up 3 bases and V 1 base, and 6 bases lay outside the gene matches. The germline V gene has CDR1 SGHVS and CDR2 FQNEAQ. DNA for the CDR3: TGTGCCAGCAGCTTAGACCCGGGACAGTACTACAATGAGCAGTTCTTC. Translation gives CASSLDPGQYYNEQFF. Variable domain in full (rest from reference TRBV7-8 and TRBJ2-1): GAGVSQSPRYKVAKRGQDVALRCDPISGHVSLFWYQQALGQGPEFLTYFQNEAQLDKSGLPSDRFFAERPEGSVSTLKIQRTQQEDSAVYLCASSLDPGQYYNEQFFGPGTRLTVL.

DNA for the CDR3: TGTGCCAGCAGCTTAGTGAGGAGGACCATTTCCTCTGGAAACACCATATATTTT. Encoded protein: CASSLVRRTISSGNTIYF. The rearrangement joins TRBV7-8 to TRBJ1-3, with D uncertain. The germline CDR1 and CDR2 sequences are SGHVS and FQNEAQ. Trimming stripped 1 base from V and 0 bases from J, with 16 bases between. The CDR3 has 18 amino acids.

The rearrangement uses TRBV5-1 and TRBJ1-4; weak D call: TRBD1 (5 bases). The CDR3 has 14 amino acids. Germline values: CDR1 SGHRS, CDR2 YFSETQ. The V end was cut by 2 bases, the J end by 7 bases, with 12 bases between. This CDR3 is CASSFTQGGEKLFF. Here the CDR3 DNA reads TGCGCCAGCAGCTTTACCCAGGGCGGTGAAAAACTGTTTTTT.

This chain links TRBV10-3 with TRBJ1-4, with 7 positions matching TRBD1. The CDR3 consists of 14 residues. V trimming: 2 bases; J trimming: 6 bases; junction bases outside the gene matches: 3. Germline loops: CDR1 ENHRY, CDR2 SYGVKD. The CDR3 DNA reads TGTGCCATCAGTGAGGCAACAGGGGATGAAAAACTGTTTTTT. Translation gives CAISEATGDEKLFF.

The chain carries TRBV5-1 and TRBJ1-3, with D possibly being TRBD1 (6 bases). This CDR3 is built from 14 residues. Trimming cost V 4 bases and J 3 bases, with 11 bases left between them. Germline V gene sequence: CDR1 SGHRS, CDR2 YFSETQ. The DNA for the CDR3 is TGCGCCAGCAGCGTCGGGACACTTGGAAACACCATATATTTT. Translated: CASSVGTLGNTIYF.

The chain joins TRBV10-3 to TRBJ2-3; 8 nucleotides align to TRBD1. The V segment lost 3 bases and the J segment 5 bases; nucleotides outside the gene matches: 4. CDR1 is ENHRY, CDR2 SYGVKD, per germline. There are 14 residues in the CDR3. Here the CDR3 reads CAISDHRGIDTQYF. The CDR3, as DNA: TGTGCCATCAGTGATCACAGGGGGATAGATACGCAGTATTTT.

The chain links TRBV15 to TRBJ2-5; TRBD2 agrees at 11 bases. Germline assignment: CDR1 LNHNV and CDR2 YYDKDF (reference sequence). V shed 1 base, J shed 1 base, and the junction held 5 bases outside the gene matches. This CDR3 is 17 amino acids long. DNA of the CDR3: TGTGCCACCAGCAGAGGTTGGACTAGCGGGTCCCAAGAGACCCAGTACTTC. Translated: CATSRGWTSGSQETQYF.

The chain combines TRBV10-3 with TRBJ1-1; D might be TRBD1 (6 bases). The CDR3 extends over 15 amino acids. CDR1 is ENHRY, CDR2 SYGVKD, per germline. Between the trimmed V and J ends, which lost 6 bases and 4 bases, there was a span of 18 bases. The CDR3 is CAISRDAQGGTEAFF. CDR3 coding DNA: TGTGCCATCAGCCGGGACGCTCAAGGGGGCACTGAAGCTTTCTTT.

The chain joins TRBV10-3 to TRBJ1-5; D is uncertain. Germline V gene data show CDR1 as ENHRY and CDR2 as SYGVKD. V lost 8 bases and J 6 bases, leaving 14 bases between the germline ends. The CDR3 runs 13 residues. This chain's CDR3 is CAIDNGGSQPQHF. The CDR3 nucleotides read TGTGCCATCGACAACGGTGGGAGTCAGCCCCAGCATTTT.

CDR3 residues: CASHTSGGRQETQYF. The CDR3 DNA reads TGTGCCAGCCATACTAGCGGGGGCCGACAAGAGACCCAGTACTTC. The chain employs TRBV6-5 and TRBJ2-5; 11 bases match TRBD2. J lost 2 bases, V lost 8 bases, and 7 bases had no gene match. The CDR3 runs 15 residues. The germline gives CDR1 MNHEY, CDR2 SVGAGI.

This clone was recorded once. V and J are TRBV6-2 or TRBV6-3 and TRBJ2-1, with 9 nucleotides matching TRBD2. V was pared by 4 bases and J by 5 bases, with 9 bases of the junction left unmatched. Germline loops: CDR1 MNHEY, CDR2 SVGEGT. The CDR3 is 16 residues long. The CDR3 loop is CASSSQQGLADNEQFF. The CDR3 DNA reads as TGTGCCAGCAGTTCCCAACAGGGACTAGCCGACAATGAGCAGTTCTTC.

The chain combines TRBV7-8 with TRBJ2-7; no clear D gene. The CDR3 length is 12 residues. Germline CDR1 reads SGHVS; CDR2 reads FQNEAQ. V was clipped by 5 bases and J by 2 bases, with 7 bases between them. CDR3 sequence (DNA): TGTGCCAGCAGCCGAAATACCTACGAGCAGTACGTC. It codes for CASSRNTYEQYV.